The 15 T cell receptor beta chains below come from one sample, sequenced in a study of technical replicates of blood from a handful of donors. Libraries were prepared by immunoSEQ multiplex PCR; TCRdb keeps only in-frame clonotypes and omits some of them. Of 78,000 or so clones listed, 90% to 95% are singletons. Material for sequencing was T cells isolated from PBMCs. All receptors come from a human donor in good health. Some clones in this sample may be carry-over from other donors' samples.

The genes are TRBV11-3 and TRBJ2-3; 7 nucleotides align to TRBD1. Germline V gene lookup returns CDR1 SGHNT and CDR2 YENEEA. The trim removed 1 base at V and 3 bases at J, leaving 13 bases unmatched. This CDR3 has 18 residues. The CDR3, as DNA: TGTGCCAGCAGCTTAGGAGGGGCGACAGGGTCTGGAACAGATACGCAGTATTTT. Amino acids: CASSLGGATGSGTDTQYF. Full variable domain (remainder filled in from reference TRBV11-3 and TRBJ2-3): EAGVVQSPRYKIIEKKQPVAFWCNPISGHNTLYWYLQNLGQGPELLIRYENEEAVDDSQLPKDRFSAERLKGVDSTLKIQPAELGDSAVYLCASSLGGATGSGTDTQYFGPGTRLTVL.

The chain joins TRBV11-1 to TRBJ2-1, with a possible D match to TRBD2 (6 bases). Looked up from germline, CDR1 is SGHAT and CDR2 is FQDESV (reference sequence). Trimming removed 0 bases from V and 6 bases from J, with 12 bases in between. CDR3 length: 15 amino acids. The CDR3 here is CASSLARGTSNEQFF. DNA of the CDR3: TGTGCCAGCAGCTTAGCGCGGGGAACTAGCAATGAGCAGTTCTTC.

This clone was counted a single time. The rearrangement links TRBV5-4 to TRBJ2-1, with TRBD2 identical over 10 bases. Trimming took 0 bases from V and 6 from J; bases not matched to a gene: 3. Germline CDR1 reads SGHNT; CDR2 reads YYREEE (reference sequence). This CDR3 contains 15 residues. Here the CDR3 reads CASSLDSGGLNEQFF. CDR3 in DNA: TGTGCCAGCAGCTTGGATAGCGGGGGGCTCAATGAGCAGTTCTTC.

CDR3 residues: CASRGPGRGYEQYF. CDR3 DNA: TGTGCCAGCAGAGGGCCCGGGAGGGGCTACGAGCAGTACTTC. The rearrangement links TRBV6-1 to TRBJ2-7, with 8 bases matching TRBD2. Germline V gene sequence: CDR1 MNHNS, CDR2 SASEGT. With V trimmed by 6 bases and J by 3 bases, 7 bases remained unmatched. CDR3 length: 14 residues.

The V call is TRBV30, the J call TRBJ2-2; 8 bases align to TRBD2. CDR1 and CDR2 (germline): GTSNPN, SVGIG (reference sequence). The CDR3 has 14 amino acids. The J segment lost 6 bases and the V segment lost 4 bases, leaving 7 bases of the junction unmatched. The CDR3 protein is CAWTGGAVSGELFF. In nucleotides, the CDR3 is TGTGCCTGGACGGGGGGGGCCGTGTCCGGGGAGCTGTTTTTT.

This clone was recorded only once. The chain carries TRBV2 and TRBJ2-2; 10 positions match TRBD1. Unmatched junction bases numbered 5, after V lost 8 bases and J lost 5 bases. Per the germline V gene, CDR1 is SNHLY and CDR2 is FYNNEI. The CDR3 covers 14 residues. The CDR3 DNA reads TGTGCCAGCGGGAGGACAGGGGGAACCGGGGAGCTGTTTTTT. Protein sequence: CASGRTGGTGELFF.

The chain recombines TRBV9 with TRBJ1-3; 9 bases line up with TRBD1. The germline CDR1 and CDR2 sequences are SGDLS and YYNGEE. Trimming removed 4 bases from V and 0 bases from J; junction bases left unmatched: 2. The CDR3 totals 15 residues. CDR3 protein: CASSTTGGSGNTIYF. DNA of the CDR3: TGTGCCAGCAGCACGACAGGGGGCTCTGGAAACACCATATATTTT. Full variable domain (remainder filled in from reference TRBV9 and TRBJ1-3): DSGVTQTPKHLITATGQRVTLRCSPRSGDLSVYWYQQSLDQGLQFLIQYYNGEERAKGNILERFSAQQFPDLHSELNLSSLELGDSALYFCASSTTGGSGNTIYFGEGSWLTVV.

J is TRBJ1-1 and V is TRBV30, with TRBD1 as a possible D gene (5 bases). The CDR3 extends over 16 amino acids. Trimming took 4 bases from V and 5 from J, leaving 23 bases between them. Germline values: CDR1 GTSNPN, CDR2 SVGIG (reference sequence). This chain's CDR3 is CAWIGGVGPGGTEAFF. DNA of the CDR3: TGTGCCTGGATCGGAGGGGTGGGCCCCGGGGGGACTGAAGCTTTCTTT. Complete variable domain (other parts from reference TRBV30 and TRBJ1-1): SQTIHQWPATLVQPVGSPLSLECTVEGTSNPNLYWYRQAAGRGLQLLFYSVGIGQISSEVPQNLSASRPQDRQFILSSKKLLLSDSGFYLCAWIGGVGPGGTEAFFGQGTRLTVV.

The rearrangement joins TRBV6-1 to TRBJ2-5; D remains ambiguous. This CDR3 has 12 residues. Germline V lookup: CDR1 MNHNS, CDR2 SASEGT. Between the trimmed V and J ends, which lost 2 bases and 4 bases, there was a span of 5 bases. The CDR3 region has the DNA TGTGCCAGCAGTGAAACTCGAGAGACCCAGTACTTC. This encodes CASSETRETQYF.

The genes are TRBV5-6 and TRBJ2-3; weak D call: TRBD2 (6 bases). Trimming left V 6 bases short and J 2 bases short, with 13 bases between. CDR3 size: 14 residues. The germline CDR1 and CDR2 sequences are SGHDT and YYEEEE. The CDR3 spells CASTGGAHTDTQYF. The DNA of the CDR3 is TGTGCCAGCACAGGCGGGGCCCACACAGATACGCAGTATTTT.

This clone showed up just once. J is TRBJ2-2 and V is TRBV4-3, with 8 nucleotides matching TRBD1. Germline assignment: CDR1 LGHNA and CDR2 YSLEER. After removal of 4 bases from V and 2 bases from J, the junction contained 6 bases not matched to a gene. The CDR3 sequence is 16 residues long. CDR3 nucleotide sequence: TGCGCCAGCAGCCCTTACGGGACAGGAAACACCGGGGAGCTGTTTTTT. Its protein is CASSPYGTGNTGELFF.

The V and J genes are TRBV6-4 and TRBJ2-1; 11 bases fit TRBD2. The CDR3 is 16 amino acids. The germline CDR1 and CDR2 sequences are MRHNA and SNTAGT. V lost 0 bases to trimming and J lost 8 bases; unmatched junction nucleotides: 6. The CDR3 DNA is TGTGCCAGCAGTGACTCGGCTAGCGGGGGGTCAGATGAGCAGTTCTTC. Its translation: CASSDSASGGSDEQFF.

The J gene is TRBJ2-4, the V gene TRBV10-3, with 16 positions matching TRBD2. CDR1 is ENHRY and CDR2 is SYGVKD in the germline V gene. V shed 2 bases, J shed 0 bases, and the junction held 7 bases outside the gene matches. This CDR3 has 20 residues. The CDR3 protein is CAISELGLAGGPIAKNIQYF. The CDR3, as DNA: TGTGCCATCAGTGAGCTGGGACTAGCGGGAGGGCCAATAGCCAAAAACATTCAGTACTTC.

The rearrangement joins TRBV6-1 to TRBJ1-1; D is undetermined. The CDR3 contains 13 residues. Between the trimmed V and J ends, which lost 8 bases and 0 bases, there was a span of 10 bases. Germline-derived CDR1 and CDR2 are MNHNS and SASEGT. The CDR3 spells CASRPTLNTEAFF. CDR3 DNA: TGTGCCAGCCGTCCGACTCTGAACACTGAAGCTTTCTTT.

The genes are TRBV27 and TRBJ2-1, with D tentatively TRBD2 (6 bases). The CDR3 runs 17 residues. Per the germline V gene, CDR1 is MNHEY and CDR2 is SMNVEV (reference sequence). Trimming took off 0 bases at V and 8 bases at J, with 20 bases between the two ends. In DNA form, the CDR3 reads TGTGCCAGCAGTTTATCGCACCAGGGTGGAGGGTTGTATGAGCAGTTCTTC. It yields the protein CASSLSHQGGGLYEQFF.